This TCR beta chain was recorded in a study of T-cell memory formation after mild COVID-19. Study-level points and caveats: Contracting clones from day 15 to 85 had balanced CD4/CD8; later expanders favoured CD4+. A subset of responding clones appeared in pre-infection memory, suggesting cross-reactive memory joined.

Using its own MiXCR run on the 5' RACE reads, TCRdb lists one record per CDR3 protein. Here the sample spans approximately 340,000 distinct CDR3 sequences, approximately 13% being singletons. The CDR3 loop spans 14 amino acids. V lost 3 bases and J 0 bases, leaving 8 bases between the germline ends. This clonotype was found a few times. Antigen specificity is unknown. This clonotype originated in a young man who had mild COVID-19 (a few samples of this study predate the infection). Cell type and time point are not known. The specimen was PBMCs or a T cell subset sorted from them (not recorded which). The chain uses TRBV12-3 or TRBV12-4 and TRBJ1-1; D not resolved. The CDR3 here is CASSFRVLNTEAFF. As DNA, the CDR3 is TGTGCCAGCAGTTTTCGGGTCCTGAACACTGAAGCTTTCTTT.